What follows describes a single T cell receptor (beta chain). Through a sample-barcoded 5' primer and a J-beta primer mix, a second PCR was run for roughly 7 to 11 cycles. TCRdb redid the calling of the 5' RACE reads with MiXCR, one entry per CDR3 protein. The sample comprises hundreds of thousands of distinct CDR3 sequences, roughly 43% of which are singletons, and roughly 30% rests with the top ten. The CDR3 sequence is 19 residues long. The V segment lost 5 bases and the J segment 5 bases; nucleotides outside the gene matches: 16. The V gene's germline CDR1 is SGHDN and CDR2 FVKESK. These data come from a study of blood T cells in healthy people across ages.

The sequence was collected from a man at least 80 years old in good health. The sample comprised blood. This chain connects TRBV14 to TRBJ2-5; the match to TRBD2 covers 14 bases. CDR3 residues: CASSSTSGTSGSWRETQYF. As DNA, the CDR3 is TGTGCCAGCAGCTCAACCTCCGGGACTAGCGGGAGTTGGCGGGAGACCCAGTACTTC.